This T cell receptor (beta chain) was identified in a study of beta chain features in type 1 diabetes. This clone was detected a few times. The CDR3 has 14 amino acids. V was clipped by 5 bases and J by 6 bases; unmatched bases: 9. Germline V gene sequence: CDR1 SGHDT, CDR2 YYEEEE. cDNA synthesis used the whole RNA isolate, giving expressed TCRB sequences. Assay: immunoSEQ multiplex PCR; the TCRdb copy retains only in-frame clones and omits some. The repertoire holds about 900,000 clones, 17% seen once, with roughly 0.025% in the top ten. The J gene is TRBJ2-7, the V gene TRBV5-6; 9 positions agree with TRBD1. The source material was naive CD4+ T cells from blood. This receptor was taken from a woman aged 18-35 years in good health. CDR3 in DNA: TGTGCCAGCAGGTCGACAGGGGGGTCGGCCGAGCAGTACTTC. This codes for CASRSTGGSAEQYF.